This T cell receptor beta chain was recorded in a study of STAT3 mutations in large granular lymphocyte leukemia. Repertoires were generated with immunoSEQ multiplex PCR, while TCRdb's copy carries only in-frame clones and drops some. The table records roughly 35,000 clones, nearly 90% of them present only once. Study-level findings and limits: Variable sampling intervals and differing treatment regimens complicated linking therapy response to TCR clonal burden changes. Persisting codominant clonotypes may have hidden a small pathogenic clone. At least one immunodominant TCR beta clonotype appeared in every T-cell large granular lymphocyte leukemia patient.

This clone was seen a handful of times. Antigen: not known. The clonotype originates from a human donor with T large granular lymphocyte leukemia. Some clones in this sample may be carry-over from other donors' samples. Sequenced material: PBMCs.

The CDR3 loop is CASSQGGKGYTF. The CDR3, as DNA: TGTGCCAGCAGCCAGGGGGGAAAAGGCTACACCTTC. The chain joins TRBV11-3 to TRBJ1-2, with 7 bases aligning to TRBD1. Germline lookup yields CDR1 SGHNT and CDR2 YENEEA. Trimming took 5 bases from V and 8 from J; bases not matched to a gene: 5. The CDR3 sequence is 12 residues long.